Following are 9 T cell receptor beta chains from one sample sequenced in a study of blood T cell repertoires in COVID-19. Repertoires were generated with immunoSEQ multiplex PCR, while TCRdb's copy carries only in-frame clones and drops some. The table includes roughly 100,000 clones, around 78% detected once. The sequenced material came from peripheral blood. Receptors originate from an elderly man with COVID-19, enrolled during active disease.

This clone showed up just a few times. The chain uses TRBV5-4 and TRBJ2-7; TRBD2 agrees at 11 bases. J gave up 3 bases and V 4 bases, and 6 bases lay outside the gene matches. Per germline, CDR1 SGHNT and CDR2 YYREEE (reference sequence). The CDR3 runs to 15 residues. In DNA, the CDR3 is TGTGCCAGCAGCGCCGGACTAGCGGGCTTCTACGAGCAGTACTTC. Protein: CASSAGLAGFYEQYF.

This clone was counted a single time. The chain couples TRBV11-2 to TRBJ2-7, with 10 bases lining up with TRBD1. The V and J ends lost 5 bases and 7 bases, in that order; junction bases with no gene match: 11. This CDR3 has 15 amino acids. Looked up from germline, CDR1 is SGHAT and CDR2 is FQNNGV. CDR3 protein: CASSAKRQGAGEQYF. The DNA for the CDR3 is TGTGCCAGCAGCGCCAAAAGACAGGGGGCGGGGGAGCAGTACTTC.

The V and J genes are TRBV10-3 and TRBJ1-2, with no clear D. Germline lookup yields CDR1 ENHRY and CDR2 SYGVKD. The CDR3 covers 13 residues. Trimming cost V 10 bases and J 4 bases, with 16 bases left between them. Here the CDR3 reads CATHNPGSYGYTF. As DNA, the CDR3 is TGTGCCACTCACAACCCGGGGAGCTATGGCTACACCTTC.

The J gene is TRBJ1-2, the V gene TRBV6-5; D ambiguous. V lost 0 bases and J 4 bases, leaving 12 bases between the germline ends. Per the germline V gene, CDR1 is MNHEY and CDR2 is SVGAGI. CDR3 length: 15 residues. The CDR3 DNA reads TGTGCCAGCAGTTACTCAGCCCTTGAGGGCTATGGCTACACCTTC. Translation gives CASSYSALEGYGYTF.

The rearrangement uses TRBV5-4 and TRBJ2-7; 9 nucleotides match TRBD1. The V and J ends lost 4 bases and 4 bases, in that order; junction bases with no gene match: 6. Per germline, CDR1 SGHNT and CDR2 YYREEE (reference sequence). The CDR3 length is 14 residues. The CDR3 region is CASSPGDRAYEQYF. The CDR3 coding sequence is TGTGCCAGCAGCCCCGGGGACAGGGCTTACGAGCAGTACTTC.

The chain recombines TRBV7-3 with TRBJ2-5, with TRBD1 as a possible D gene (6 bases). The CDR3 runs to 15 residues. The germline CDR1 and CDR2 sequences are SGHTA and FQGTGA. The V and J ends lost 1 base and 0 bases respectively, with 9 bases between them. CDR3 sequence: CASSLIGDNQETQYF. The CDR3 nucleotides are TGTGCCAGCAGCTTAATCGGGGACAACCAAGAGACCCAGTACTTC.

The V gene is TRBV27, the J gene TRBJ2-7, with a weak D call TRBD1 (7 bases). The CDR3 sequence is 13 residues long. V lost 3 bases to trimming and J lost 2 bases, with 8 bases between them. The V gene's germline CDR1 is MNHEY and CDR2 SMNVEV (reference sequence). As DNA, the CDR3 is TGTGCCAGCAGTTTCAGGGGGGCCTACGAGCAGTACTTC. This gives the protein CASSFRGAYEQYF.

This clone turned up a few times. V and J are TRBV27 and TRBJ2-2; TRBD2 might be the D (6 bases). Per the germline V gene, CDR1 is MNHEY and CDR2 is SMNVEV (reference sequence). This CDR3 has 15 residues. Trimming shortened V by 6 bases and J by 5 bases, and 16 bases separated the two germline ends. The CDR3 loop reads CASRPRLVGTGELFF. The CDR3 DNA follows: TGTGCCAGCAGGCCTCGACTAGTTGGTACCGGGGAGCTGTTTTTT.

The V call is TRBV10-2, the J call TRBJ2-3; 10 bases are shared with TRBD2. Germline loops: CDR1 WSHSY, CDR2 SAAADI. The CDR3 runs to 15 residues. Trimming cost V 3 bases and J 0 bases; bases outside gene matches: 0. The CDR3 spells CASSDSGGSTDTQYF. The CDR3 DNA sequence: TGCGCCAGCAGTGATAGCGGGGGGAGCACAGATACGCAGTATTTT.